One sample yielded the 8 T cell receptor beta chains listed below, sequenced in a study of radiation and T cells in renal cell carcinoma. Repertoires were generated with immunoSEQ multiplex PCR, while TCRdb's copy carries only in-frame clones and drops some. The data hold around 120,000 clones, with over 75% observed a single time. The sample's time point: blood 2 weeks post-SBRT. As for treatment: 15 Gy SBRT to primary tumor, nephrectomy 4 weeks later. Sample: blood, taken from a patient whose treatment included radiotherapy and nephrectomy. The receptors shown here come from a woman in her sixties or seventies with renal cell carcinoma.

CDR3 region: CASSGLQGVNEKLFF. CDR3 coding DNA: TGTGCCAGCAGCGGCTTACAGGGGGTAAATGAAAAACTGTTTTTT. V is TRBV4-2 and J is TRBJ1-4; 8 bases match TRBD1. CDR1 is LGHNA and CDR2 is YNFKEQ in the germline V gene. J gave up 5 bases and V 5 bases, and 7 bases lay outside the gene matches. This CDR3 is built from 15 residues.

The chain joins TRBV6-6 to TRBJ1-2; no definite D call. V was clipped by 6 bases and J by 3 bases, with 11 bases between them. Germline CDR1 MNHNY, CDR2 SVGAGI (reference sequence). CDR3 length: 13 amino acids. The CDR3 is CASSREPYYGYTF. The DNA for the CDR3 is TGTGCCAGCAGCCGGGAGCCCTACTATGGCTACACCTTC.

The V and J genes are TRBV6-5 and TRBJ2-5; a weak D match, TRBD2 (5 bases). The assigned J gene may be wrong: the sequence end matches TRBJ2-7 better. CDR1 and CDR2 (germline): MNHEY, SVGAGI. The CDR3 consists of 16 residues. The CDR3 loop reads CASSYLGNTAAGEQYF. Written as DNA, the CDR3 is TGTGCCAGCAGTTACTTGGGGAACACCGCCGCGGGCGAGCAGTACTTC.

This clone turned up a few times. This sequence joins TRBV9 and TRBJ1-5, with D maybe TRBD1 (5 bases). Trimming left V 3 bases short and J 1 base short, with 8 bases between. The CDR3 runs 14 residues. Germline CDR1 reads SGDLS; CDR2 reads YYNGEE. The CDR3: CASSGRGSNQPQHF. The CDR3 coding sequence is TGTGCCAGCAGCGGGAGGGGCAGCAATCAGCCCCAGCATTTT. Based on the CDR3 plus reference TRBV9 and TRBJ1-5, the full variable domain is DSGVTQTPKHLITATGQRVTLRCSPRSGDLSVYWYQQSLDQGLQFLIQYYNGEERAKGNILERFSAQQFPDLHSELNLSSLELGDSALYFCASSGRGSNQPQHFGDGTRLSIL.

The chain uses TRBV6-5 and TRBJ1-2; D is unclear. The germline V gene encodes CDR1 MNHEY and CDR2 SVGAGI. CDR3 size: 15 residues. The V and J ends lost 4 bases and 3 bases respectively, with 15 bases between them. CDR3 region: CASSSFERRHYGYTF. The CDR3 coding sequence is TGTGCCAGCAGTTCCTTTGAGCGACGCCACTATGGCTACACCTTC.

This clone was seen more than once but under ten times. The rearrangement uses TRBV11-2 and TRBJ2-7, with D perhaps matching TRBD1 (6 bases). The CDR3 is made up of 15 amino acids. The V end lost 4 bases, the J end lost 0 bases, and 13 bases lay between the germline ends. The germline CDR1 and CDR2 sequences are SGHAT and FQNNGV. CDR3 sequence reads: CASSSDRSSSYEQYF. For the CDR3, the DNA is TGTGCCAGCAGCTCCGACAGGTCAAGCTCCTACGAGCAGTACTTC. The complete variable domain, with remaining parts taken from reference TRBV11-2 and TRBJ2-7, reads EAGVAQSPRYKIIEKRQSVAFWCNPISGHATLYWYQQILGQGPKLLIQFQNNGVVDDSQLPKDRFSAERLKGVDSTLKIQPAKLEDSAVYLCASSSDRSSSYEQYFGPGTRLTVT.

This clone was counted once. A read error may produce the germline difference seen at one junction end. The CDR3 DNA sequence: TGTGCTAGCAGCCAAGACAGCCAAGAGACCCAGTACTTC. It specifies CASSQDSQETQYF. V is TRBV7-7 and J is TRBJ2-5; possible D gene TRBD1, 5 bases. Germline V CDR1 and CDR2: SSHAT, FNYEAQ (reference sequence). The CDR3 contains 13 residues.

The gene calls are TRBV6-4 and TRBJ1-2; unclear D gene. V was pared by 2 bases and J by 4 bases, with 5 bases between. This CDR3 is 12 amino acids long. Germline V gene lookup returns CDR1 MRHNA and CDR2 SNTAGT. CDR3 sequence: CASSDGGYGYTF. For the CDR3, the DNA is TGTGCCAGCAGTGACGGTGGCTATGGCTACACCTTC.